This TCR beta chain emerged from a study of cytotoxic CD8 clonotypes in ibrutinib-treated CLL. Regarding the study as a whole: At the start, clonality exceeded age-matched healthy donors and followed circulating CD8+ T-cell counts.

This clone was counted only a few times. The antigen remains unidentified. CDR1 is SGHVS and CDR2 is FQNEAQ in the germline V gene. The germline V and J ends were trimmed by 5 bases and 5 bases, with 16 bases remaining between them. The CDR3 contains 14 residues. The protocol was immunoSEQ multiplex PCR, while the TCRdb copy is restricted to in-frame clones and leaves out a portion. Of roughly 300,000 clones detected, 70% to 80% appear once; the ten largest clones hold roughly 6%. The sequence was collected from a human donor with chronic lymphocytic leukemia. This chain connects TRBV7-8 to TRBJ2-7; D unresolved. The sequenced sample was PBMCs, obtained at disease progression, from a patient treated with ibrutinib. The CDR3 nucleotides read TGTGCCAGCAGCGACGGTGGGCCCTGGGACGAGCAGTACTTC. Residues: CASSDGGPWDEQYF.